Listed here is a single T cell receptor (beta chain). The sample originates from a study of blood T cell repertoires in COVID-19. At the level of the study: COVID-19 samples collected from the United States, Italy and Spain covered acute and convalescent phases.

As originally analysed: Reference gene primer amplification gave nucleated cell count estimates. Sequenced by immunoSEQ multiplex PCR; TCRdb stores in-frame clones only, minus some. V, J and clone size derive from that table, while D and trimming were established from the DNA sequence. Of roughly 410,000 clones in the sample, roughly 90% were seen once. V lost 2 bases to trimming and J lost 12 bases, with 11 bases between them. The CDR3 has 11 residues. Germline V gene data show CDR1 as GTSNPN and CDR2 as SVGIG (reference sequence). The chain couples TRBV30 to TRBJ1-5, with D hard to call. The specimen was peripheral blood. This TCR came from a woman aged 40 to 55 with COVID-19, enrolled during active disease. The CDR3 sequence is CAWSTGELQHF. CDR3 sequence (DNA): TGTGCCTGGAGTACCGGGGAGCTCCAGCATTTT.